The 10 T cell receptor beta chains below all came from one sample that was sequenced in a study of CD8+ T cells in alopecia areata. Reverse transcribed after extraction, RNA yielded cDNA as the sequencing template. The protocol was immunoSEQ multiplex PCR, while the TCRdb copy is restricted to in-frame clones and leaves out a portion. Of 170,000 or so clones detected, about 63% appear once; the ten largest clones hold approximately 14%. This specimen consisted of CD4+ T cells sorted from blood, obtained at week 0. These receptors were collected from a human donor with alopecia areata.

The rearrangement links TRBV9 to TRBJ1-3; unclear D gene. CDR1 is SGDLS and CDR2 is YYNGEE in the germline V gene. The V end lost 2 bases, the J end lost 0 bases, and 6 bases lay between the germline ends. CDR3 size: 14 residues. The CDR3 sequence: CASSVERSGNTIYF. The CDR3 coding sequence is TGTGCCAGCAGCGTGGAGCGCTCTGGAAACACCATATATTTT.

This chain links TRBV4-2 with TRBJ2-2; D remains unclear. V lost 0 bases and J 3 bases, leaving 8 bases between the germline ends. Germline values: CDR1 LGHNA, CDR2 YNFKEQ. CDR3 size: 15 residues. The CDR3 sequence: CASSQEIRDTGELFF. In DNA, the CDR3 is TGTGCCAGCAGCCAAGAGATACGAGACACCGGGGAGCTGTTTTTT.

This chain uses TRBV7-9 with TRBJ1-2, with D uncertain. There are 13 residues in the CDR3. V was pared by 3 bases and J by 8 bases, with 13 bases between. CDR1 is SEHNR, CDR2 FQNEAQ, per germline (reference sequence). The CDR3 nucleotides are TGTGCCAGCAGCTTTATTATGGTTGACGGCTACACCTTC. This codes for CASSFIMVDGYTF. Combining the CDR3 with reference TRBV7-9 and TRBJ1-2 gives the whole variable domain DTGVSQNPRHKITKRGQNVTFRCDPISEHNRLYWYRQTLGQGPEFLTYFQNEAQLEKSRLLSDRFSAERPKGSFSTLEIQRTEQGDSAMYLCASSFIMVDGYTFGSGTRLTVV.

This clone has a handful of counts. The gene calls are TRBV7-9 and TRBJ1-4; tentative D call: TRBD1 (6 bases). Per the germline V gene, CDR1 is SEHNR and CDR2 is FQNEAQ (reference sequence). This CDR3 is built from 16 residues. Trimming removed 3 bases at V and 1 base at J, with 12 bases between. CDR3 nucleotides: TGTGCCAGCAGCTTTTTGGGGGCCCAAACTAATGAAAAACTGTTTTTT. Its protein product is CASSFLGAQTNEKLFF.

This chain joins TRBV6-5 and TRBJ1-5, with a weak D call TRBD1 (6 bases). V dropped 2 bases and J dropped 6 bases, with 11 bases sitting between them. This CDR3 has 14 residues. CDR1 is MNHEY, CDR2 SVGAGI, per germline. CDR3 DNA sequence: TGTGCCAGCAGTTACAGACAGGCAGGTCAGCCCCAGCATTTT. This encodes CASSYRQAGQPQHF.

V usage is TRBV29-1 and J usage is TRBJ2-5; perhaps TRBD1 as D (7 bases). Matching the DNA end better, TRBJ2-7 makes the J call doubtful. The CDR3 is 15 amino acids. Germline V lookup: CDR1 SQVTM, CDR2 ANQGSEA. This CDR3 reads CSGSTGPTSSYEQYF. As DNA, the CDR3 is TGCAGCGGTTCGACAGGGCCGACTAGCTCCTACGAGCAGTACTTC.

The rearrangement uses TRBV27 and TRBJ2-7; 8 positions agree with TRBD1. The CDR3 consists of 14 residues. Germline V gene lookup returns CDR1 MNHEY and CDR2 SMNVEV (reference sequence). V was clipped by 2 bases and J by 0 bases; unmatched bases: 0. In nucleotides, the CDR3 is TGTGCCAGCAGTTTAGGGACAGGCTCCTACGAGCAGTACTTC. This gives the protein CASSLGTGSYEQYF.

V and J are TRBV9 and TRBJ1-1, with D maybe TRBD1 (5 bases). Germline CDR1 reads SGDLS; CDR2 reads YYNGEE. Trimming cost V 4 bases and J 8 bases, with 12 bases left between them. This CDR3 is 12 amino acids long. CDR3: CASSLPRGEAFF. CDR3 sequence (DNA): TGTGCCAGCAGCCTACCTCGGGGGGAAGCTTTCTTT.

This clone was recorded a few times. The chain joins TRBV6-1 to TRBJ1-5, with 8 nucleotides matching TRBD1. V shed 6 bases, J shed 3 bases, and the junction held 7 bases outside the gene matches. CDR1 is MNHNS and CDR2 is SASEGT in the germline V gene. The CDR3 length is 15 residues. The chain's CDR3 is CASSRSGQDNQPQHF. The CDR3 coding sequence is TGTGCCAGCAGCAGGTCGGGACAGGACAATCAGCCCCAGCATTTT.

In nucleotides, the CDR3 is TGTGCCAGCAGAGAGACGGACGGCTACACCTTC. Residues: CASRETDGYTF. The V call is TRBV6-5, the J call TRBJ1-2; unclear D gene. The CDR3 spans 11 residues. CDR1 MNHEY and CDR2 SVGAGI come from the germline V gene. The V and J ends lost 6 bases and 8 bases respectively, with 10 bases between them.